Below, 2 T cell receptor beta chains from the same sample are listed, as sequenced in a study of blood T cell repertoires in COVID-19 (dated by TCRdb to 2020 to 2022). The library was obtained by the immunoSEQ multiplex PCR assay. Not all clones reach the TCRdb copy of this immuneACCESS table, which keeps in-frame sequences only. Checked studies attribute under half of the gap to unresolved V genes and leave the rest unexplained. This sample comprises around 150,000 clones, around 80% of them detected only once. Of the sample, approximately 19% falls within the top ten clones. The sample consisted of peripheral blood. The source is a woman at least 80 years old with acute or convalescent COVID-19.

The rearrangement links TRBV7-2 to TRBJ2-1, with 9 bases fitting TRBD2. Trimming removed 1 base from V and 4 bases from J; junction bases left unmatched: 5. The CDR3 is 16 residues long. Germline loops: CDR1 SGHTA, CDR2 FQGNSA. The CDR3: CASSLVGTSSYNEQFF. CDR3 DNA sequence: TGTGCCAGCAGCTTAGTAGGGACTAGCTCGTACAATGAGCAGTTCTTC.

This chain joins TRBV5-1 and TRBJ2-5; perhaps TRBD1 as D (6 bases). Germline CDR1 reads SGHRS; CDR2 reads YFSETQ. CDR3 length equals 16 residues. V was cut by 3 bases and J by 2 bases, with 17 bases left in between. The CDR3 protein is CASSYSGTPRQETQYF. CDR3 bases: TGCGCCAGCAGCTACTCAGGGACACCTCGGCAAGAGACCCAGTACTTC.